The clone carrying this T cell receptor (beta chain) has ten or more counts. TCRdb fed the RACE reads into MiXCR, producing one record per CDR3 protein. The table records more than 70,000 distinct CDR3 sequences, roughly 10% of them present only once. This sample is part of a study of human T cells and chemical hapten exposure. Study details: Donors were sensitized with 2% DPC on the upper inner arm. Patch tests applied 0.01% DPC to the upper back and were scored after 6 days.

This CDR3 spans 12 amino acids. Trimming left V 2 bases short and J 4 bases short, with 6 bases between. Germline loops: CDR1 SQVTM, CDR2 ANQGSEA. Documented time point: patch test 1, 2 weeks after DPC sensitization. Treatment noted: therapeutic diphenylcyclopropenone sensitization with weekly scalp DPC. Ahead of applying each patch test, blood was sampled. V usage is TRBV29-1 and J usage is TRBJ1-5; unclear D gene. This receptor was taken from an older woman with alopecia areata. Some clones in this sample may be carry-over from other donors' samples. The material sequenced was whole blood, taken in connection with sensitization to the hapten diphenylcyclopropenone (DPC). This CDR3 is CSVESANQPQHF. The CDR3 region has the DNA TGCAGCGTTGAAAGCGCTAATCAGCCCCAGCATTTT.